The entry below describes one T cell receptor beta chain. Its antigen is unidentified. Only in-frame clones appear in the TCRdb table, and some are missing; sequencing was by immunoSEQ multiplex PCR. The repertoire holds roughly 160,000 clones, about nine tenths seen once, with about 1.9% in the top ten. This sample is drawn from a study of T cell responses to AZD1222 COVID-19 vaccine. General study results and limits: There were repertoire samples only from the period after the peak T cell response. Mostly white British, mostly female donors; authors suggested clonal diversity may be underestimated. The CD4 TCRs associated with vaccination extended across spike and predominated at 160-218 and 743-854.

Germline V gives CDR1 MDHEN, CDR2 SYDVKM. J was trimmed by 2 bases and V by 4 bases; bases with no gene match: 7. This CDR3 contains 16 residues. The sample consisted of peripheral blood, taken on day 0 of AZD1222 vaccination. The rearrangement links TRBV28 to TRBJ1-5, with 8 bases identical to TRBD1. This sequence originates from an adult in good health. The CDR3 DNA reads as TGTGCCAGCAGTTGGGAGGACAGGGTCGGCAATCAGCCCCAGCATTTT. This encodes CASSWEDRVGNQPQHF.